Following are 25 T cell receptor beta chains from one sample sequenced in a study of cytomegalovirus exposure and HLA in healthy donors (dated by TCRdb to 2016 to 2017). Libraries came from the immunoSEQ multiplex PCR assay. The multiplex PCR relied on a mix of 60 forward primers for TCR Vbeta segments and 13 reverse primers for TCR Jbeta segments. The table was pulled from immuneACCESS by TCRdb, which kept in-frame rearrangements only. Such tables lose some clones; where checked, under half of the loss comes from unresolved V genes, and the rest has no known cause. This sample gives around 120,000 clones in total; roughly four fifths of them show up just once. Jointly, the top ten make up roughly 1.9% of the sample. What was sequenced was PBMCs. The receptor set was obtained from a woman between 50 and 59 years old in good health and CMV-seronegative.

The chain carries TRBV28 and TRBJ1-1; D is uncertain. V gave up 6 bases and J gave up 3 bases, with 14 bases separating them. The CDR3 is 14 amino acids. Germline V lookup: CDR1 MDHEN, CDR2 SYDVKM. The CDR3 DNA is TGTGCCAGCAGAAAGCCTGGGAGCTACACTGAAGCTTTCTTT. Protein product: CASRKPGSYTEAFF.

The chain employs TRBV9 and TRBJ2-5; D is possibly TRBD1 (5 bases). This CDR3 is 15 amino acids long. Germline CDR1 and CDR2: SGDLS and YYNGEE. Trimming shortened V by 0 bases and J by 3 bases, and 12 bases separated the two germline ends. CDR3 region: CASSVARIGEETQYF. CDR3 nucleotides: TGTGCCAGCAGCGTAGCGCGGATAGGGGAAGAGACCCAGTACTTC.

The CDR3 protein is CASSLAWPGGTNEQFF. The CDR3 DNA follows: TGTGCCAGCAGCTTGGCTTGGCCGGGGGGAACAAATGAGCAGTTCTTC. The chain uses TRBV5-4 and TRBJ2-1, with 7 bases fitting TRBD2. J gave up 7 bases and V 0 bases, and 10 bases lay outside the gene matches. CDR3 length: 16 amino acids. Germline loops: CDR1 SGHNT, CDR2 YYREEE (reference sequence). The variable domain in full, completed from reference TRBV5-4 and TRBJ2-1, reads ETGVTQSPTHLIKTRGQQVTLRCSSQSGHNTVSWYQQALGQGPQFIFQYYREEENGRGNFPPRFSGLQFPNYSSELNVNALELDDSALYLCASSLAWPGGTNEQFFGPGTRLTVL.

The chain combines TRBV7-9 with TRBJ2-2; perhaps TRBD1 as D (6 bases). Germline V gene sequence: CDR1 SEHNR, CDR2 FQNEAQ (reference sequence). CDR3 length equals 15 residues. The germline V and J ends were trimmed by 7 bases and 3 bases, with 15 bases remaining between them. CDR3 sequence: CASTTFRGYTGELFF. DNA of the CDR3: TGTGCCAGCACCACTTTTAGGGGGTACACCGGGGAGCTGTTTTTT. Full variable domain (missing parts from reference TRBV7-9 and TRBJ2-2): DTGVSQNPRHKITKRGQNVTFRCDPISEHNRLYWYRQTLGQGPEFLTYFQNEAQLEKSRLLSDRFSAERPKGSFSTLEIQRTEQGDSAMYLCASTTFRGYTGELFFGEGSRLTVL.

This sequence joins TRBV7-2 and TRBJ2-5; maybe TRBD1 (6 bases). In germline, CDR1 is SGHTA, CDR2 FQGNSA. The CDR3 is made up of 14 amino acids. Trimming removed 6 bases from V and 4 bases from J, with 15 bases in between. The CDR3 bases are TGTGCCAGCAGGTTGAGGACAGTGGGAGAGACCCAGTACTTC. This sequence encodes CASRLRTVGETQYF. The whole variable domain, filled in from reference TRBV7-2 and TRBJ2-5, reads GAGVSQSPSNKVTEKGKDVELRCDPISGHTALYWYRQSLGQGLEFLIYFQGNSAPDKSGLPSDRFSAERTGGSVSTLTIQRTQQEDSAVYLCASRLRTVGETQYFGPGTRLLVL.

V gene TRBV7-3 combines with J gene TRBJ2-1; 10 positions agree with TRBD2. The CDR3 is 16 amino acids. From germline, CDR1 is SGHTA and CDR2 FQGTGA. V shed 6 bases and J 2 bases; nucleotides not matched to a gene: 7. CDR3 nucleotide sequence: TGTGCCAGCAGTTCCCTAGCGGGGGTCCCCTACAATGAGCAGTTCTTC. This encodes CASSSLAGVPYNEQFF.

The chain uses TRBV18 and TRBJ1-6; possible D gene TRBD1, 6 bases. Between the trimmed V and J ends, which lost 1 base and 5 bases, there was a span of 9 bases. Germline-derived CDR1 and CDR2 are KGHSH and LQKENI. The CDR3 length is 15 residues. The CDR3, as DNA: TGTGCCAGCTCACCACGCCAGGGGAATAATTCACCCCTCCACTTT. It codes for CASSPRQGNNSPLHF.

The V and J genes are TRBV6-5 and TRBJ2-1; 8 bases are a match to TRBD2. Germline trimming cut 4 bases from V and 8 bases from J; bases unmatched to any gene: 10. The CDR3 runs 15 residues. Germline V gives CDR1 MNHEY, CDR2 SVGAGI. This CDR3 is CASSSGRVRPYEQFF. In nucleotides, the CDR3 is TGTGCCAGCAGTTCCGGGAGGGTAAGGCCCTATGAGCAGTTCTTC.

This chain connects TRBV7-3 to TRBJ2-1, with D uncertain. The CDR3 length is 15 residues. Germline V gene data show CDR1 as SGHTA and CDR2 as FQGTGA. V dropped 4 bases and J dropped 0 bases, with 10 bases sitting between them. CDR3 DNA sequence: TGTGCCAGCAGCTCCGCACGCAGCTCCTACAATGAGCAGTTCTTC. Encoded protein: CASSSARSSYNEQFF. Drawing the rest from reference TRBV7-3 and TRBJ2-1, the complete variable domain is GAGVSQTPSNKVTEKGKYVELRCDPISGHTALYWYRQSLGQGPEFLIYFQGTGAADDSGLPNDRFFAVRPEGSVSTLKIQRTERGDSAVYLCASSSARSSYNEQFFGPGTRLTVL.

The table lists this clone with a few counts. This CDR3 reads CASGFGGIGTEAFF. The CDR3 coding sequence is TGTGCTAGTGGTTTCGGAGGGATCGGCACTGAAGCTTTCTTT. This chain joins TRBV12-5 and TRBJ1-1; no firm D call. Between the trimmed V and J ends, which lost 3 bases and 4 bases, there was a span of 12 bases. Looked up from germline, CDR1 is LGHNT and CDR2 is FRNRAP. The CDR3 contains 14 residues. The variable domain in full, with the rest retrieved from reference TRBV12-5 and TRBJ1-1, is DARVTQTPRHKVTEMGQEVTMRCQPILGHNTVFWYRQTMMQGLELLAYFRNRAPLDDSGMPKDRFSAEMPDATLATLKIQPSEPRDSAVYFCASGFGGIGTEAFFGQGTRLTVV.

This rearrangement joins TRBV7-8 to TRBJ2-5; D is uncertain. Trimming took off 3 bases at V and 1 base at J, with 18 bases between the two ends. CDR1 is SGHVS, CDR2 FQNEAQ, per germline. CDR3 length: 17 amino acids. The CDR3 DNA sequence: TGTGCCAGCAGCTTTGAGGTTACTCAAACCACCCAAGAGACCCAGTACTTC. It yields the protein CASSFEVTQTTQETQYF.

The chain couples TRBV6-5 to TRBJ2-7; 12 bases agree with TRBD2. The CDR3 is made up of 15 amino acids. Unmatched junction bases numbered 10, after V lost 7 bases and J lost 6 bases. Germline values: CDR1 MNHEY, CDR2 SVGAGI. CDR3 sequence: CASKIGLAGIGEQYF. The CDR3 DNA reads as TGTGCCAGCAAGATCGGACTAGCGGGAATTGGCGAGCAGTACTTC.

Only a few counts were recorded for this clone. The chain employs TRBV2 and TRBJ2-1; TRBD2 aligns across 8 bases. Germline V lookup: CDR1 SNHLY, CDR2 FYNNEI. V gave up 7 bases and J gave up 7 bases; unmatched junction bases: 6. The CDR3 consists of 13 residues. CDR3 nucleotides: TGTGCCAGCAAGGGGACTAGGAATAATGAGCAGTTCTTC. This sequence encodes CASKGTRNNEQFF.

The chain recombines TRBV5-6 with TRBJ2-5; 7 nucleotides line up with TRBD1. After removal of 2 bases from V and 4 bases from J, the junction contained 5 bases not matched to a gene. The germline CDR1 and CDR2 sequences are SGHDT and YYEEEE. CDR3 length: 14 amino acids. CDR3 DNA: TGTGCCAGCAGCTTTCTCCCAGGGGGAGAGACCCAGTACTTC. Translated, it gives CASSFLPGGETQYF.

The chain carries TRBV6-5 and TRBJ1-3; 7 bases fit TRBD1. Germline assignment: CDR1 MNHEY and CDR2 SVGAGI. V was clipped by 6 bases and J by 4 bases; unmatched bases: 9. The CDR3 runs 15 residues. The CDR3 region is CASSRGQASGNTIYF. The CDR3 region has the DNA TGTGCCAGCAGCAGAGGACAGGCTTCAGGAAACACCATATATTTT.

This clone was detected only once. The J gene is TRBJ2-1, the V gene TRBV9; the match to TRBD2 covers 10 bases. There are 15 residues in the CDR3. V lost 1 base, J lost 9 bases, and 7 bases stayed unmatched. CDR1 and CDR2 (germline): SGDLS, YYNGEE. CDR3 in amino acids: CASSVRSGRDSEQFF. CDR3 nucleotide sequence: TGTGCCAGCAGCGTACGAAGCGGGAGGGATAGTGAGCAGTTCTTC.

The genes are TRBV7-3 and TRBJ1-1; 8 bases line up with TRBD1. V was pared by 0 bases and J by 5 bases, with 5 bases of the junction left unmatched. Germline V lookup: CDR1 SGHTA, CDR2 FQGTGA. CDR3 length: 15 amino acids. The CDR3 nucleotides are TGTGCCAGCAGCTTAACCCCAGGGGGCTGGACTGAAGCTTTCTTT. It translates to CASSLTPGGWTEAFF.

The V gene is TRBV30, the J gene TRBJ1-4, with 10 bases aligning to TRBD1. V dropped 4 bases and J dropped 6; count of bases not matched to a gene: 5. From germline, CDR1 is GTSNPN and CDR2 SVGIG (reference sequence). This CDR3 has 14 amino acids. DNA for the CDR3: TGTGCCTGGACCCCCGGGACAGGGGATGAAAAACTGTTTTTT. Encoded protein: CAWTPGTGDEKLFF.

The chain links TRBV23-1 to TRBJ2-7, with 7 bases aligning to TRBD1. TRBV23-1 is designated an ORF whose function remains uncertain. V dropped 5 bases and J dropped 5; count of bases not matched to a gene: 12. The CDR3 covers 15 residues. The CDR3 is CASSKGDSLAHEQYV. The CDR3 DNA reads TGCGCCAGCAGTAAAGGGGACAGTTTGGCCCACGAGCAGTACGTC.

V is TRBV4-3 and J is TRBJ2-3; the match to TRBD1 covers 9 bases. The junction had 5 bases not matched to a gene; V was cut back by 2 bases and J by 2 bases. Germline assignment: CDR1 LGHNA and CDR2 YSLEER. The CDR3 sequence is 16 residues long. CDR3 sequence (DNA): TGCGCCAGCAGCCAAACCGGGACAGGGACCACAGATACGCAGTATTTT. Translating gives CASSQTGTGTTDTQYF.

The chain is built from TRBV5-4 and TRBJ2-1; 7 nucleotides align to TRBD1. This CDR3 has 15 residues. Per germline, CDR1 SGHNT and CDR2 YYREEE (reference sequence). V was clipped by 3 bases and J by 7 bases; unmatched bases: 10. The CDR3 reads CASSWDRPYTNEQFF. CDR3 DNA: TGTGCCAGCAGCTGGGACAGACCTTACACGAATGAGCAGTTCTTC.

The CDR3 spells CASSSARGTVSSGANVLTF. The CDR3 DNA follows: TGTGCCAGCAGCTCGGCAAGGGGGACAGTGTCCTCTGGGGCCAACGTCCTGACTTTC. The chain carries TRBV11-3 and TRBJ2-6, with TRBD1 identical over 7 bases. Germline V gene data show CDR1 as SGHNT and CDR2 as YENEEA. Losses at the gene ends were 4 bases for V and 0 bases for J; bases not matched to a gene: 12. CDR3 length equals 19 residues.

The chain is built from TRBV5-4 and TRBJ1-1; 9 nucleotides agree with TRBD1. Germline-derived CDR1 and CDR2 are SGHNT and YYREEE (reference sequence). J gave up 0 bases and V 5 bases, and 8 bases lay outside the gene matches. This CDR3 has 16 residues. CDR3 DNA: TGTGCCAGCAGTTTTACAGGGGGCTCGATGAACACTGAAGCTTTCTTT. Translating gives CASSFTGGSMNTEAFF.

This clone was observed once. The V call is TRBV27, the J call TRBJ2-7, with D possibly matching TRBD2 (5 bases). Germline values: CDR1 MNHEY, CDR2 SMNVEV (reference sequence). The length of the CDR3 is 14 residues. Trimming stripped 4 bases from V and 4 bases from J, with 14 bases between. The CDR3 region is CASSSFDGIYEQYF. DNA for the CDR3: TGTGCCAGCAGTTCTTTCGACGGGATTTACGAGCAGTACTTC.

V gene TRBV7-9 combines with J gene TRBJ1-2, with 9 bases lining up with TRBD1. The length of the CDR3 is 13 residues. Germline CDR1 reads SEHNR; CDR2 reads FQNEAQ (reference sequence). V lost 4 bases to trimming and J lost 8 bases; unmatched junction nucleotides: 5. The CDR3 loop reads CASSSTGGRGYTF. Here the CDR3 DNA reads TGTGCCAGCAGCTCCACAGGGGGCAGAGGCTACACCTTC. The entire variable domain, with the rest obtained from reference TRBV7-9 and TRBJ1-2, is as follows: DTGVSQNPRHKITKRGQNVTFRCDPISEHNRLYWYRQTLGQGPEFLTYFQNEAQLEKSRLLSDRFSAERPKGSFSTLEIQRTEQGDSAMYLCASSSTGGRGYTFGSGTRLTVV.